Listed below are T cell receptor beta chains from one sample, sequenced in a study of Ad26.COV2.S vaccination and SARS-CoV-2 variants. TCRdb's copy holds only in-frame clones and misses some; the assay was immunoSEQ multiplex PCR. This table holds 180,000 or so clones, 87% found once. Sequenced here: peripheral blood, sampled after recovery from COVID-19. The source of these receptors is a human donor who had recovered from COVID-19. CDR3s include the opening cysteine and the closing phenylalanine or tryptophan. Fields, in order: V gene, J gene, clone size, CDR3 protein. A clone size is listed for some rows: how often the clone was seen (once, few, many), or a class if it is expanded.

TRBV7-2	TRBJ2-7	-	CASSLGRGSSYEQYF
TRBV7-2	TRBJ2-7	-	CASSLKTSAYYEQYF
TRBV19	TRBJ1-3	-	CASYGSGNTIYF
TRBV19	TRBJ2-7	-	CASSISDSSSYEQYF
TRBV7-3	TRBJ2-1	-	CASSLAGGPNEQFF
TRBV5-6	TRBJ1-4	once	CASSPDRGRGEKLFF
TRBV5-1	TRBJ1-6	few	CASSLEGSYNSPLHF
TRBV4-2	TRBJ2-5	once	CASSQESASTGTQYF
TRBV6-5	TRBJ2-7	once	CASSSGPYEQYF
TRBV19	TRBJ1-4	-	CASSLRSAAIVEKLFF
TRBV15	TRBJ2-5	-	CATSREGDTPETQYF
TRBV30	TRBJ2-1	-	CAWRRTGAGAYNEQFF
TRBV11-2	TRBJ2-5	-	CASSSPLLETQYF
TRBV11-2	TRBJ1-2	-	CASSLRPGDVSYTF
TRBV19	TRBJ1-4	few	CASSDQGRKLFF
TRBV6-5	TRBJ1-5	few	CASTQSQGLNQPQHF
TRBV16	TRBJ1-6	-	CASSPSGSSYNSPLHF
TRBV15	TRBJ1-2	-	CATSRESGGSYGYTF
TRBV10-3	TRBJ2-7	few	CASSPGLAVAYEQYF
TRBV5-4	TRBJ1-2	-	CASSLGGPSNYGYTF
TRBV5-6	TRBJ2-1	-	CASSLEGEFYNEQFF
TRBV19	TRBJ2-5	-	CASSGQRGWQETQYF